This TCR beta chain appears in the sequencing data of a study of T-cell reconstitution after alpha-beta-depleted transplantation in children. Study-wide results and limits: Some patients showed high day-60 TCRbeta diversity, which derived from surviving recipient T cells and thymic progenitors. By one year post-transplant, T-cell counts and diversity largely arose from T cells that were newly produced. After transplant, at about two months, alpha-beta T cells were reportedly derived from several hundred expanded graft clones.

Details on this clonotype: Its antigen is unknown.

V gave up 6 bases and J gave up 4 bases, with 16 bases separating them. This CDR3 spans 15 amino acids. The germline V gene encodes CDR1 SGHTA and CDR2 FQGNSA. Preparation of the TCRbeta library used unique molecular identifiers. Using its own MiXCR run on the PCR reads, TCRdb lists one record per CDR3 protein. The sample holds some 300,000 distinct CDR3 sequences, around 9.1% seen once. The source was PBMCs, collected before TCRalphabeta/CD19-depleted stem cell transplant. This clonotype was sampled from a boy under two years old with acute myeloid leukemia, due to receive a stem cell transplant. The chain links TRBV7-2 to TRBJ2-1, with D maybe TRBD2 (6 bases). CDR3 nucleotides: TGTGCCAGCAGTTACGGGACTCGCGGATACAATGAGCAGTTCTTC. It codes for CASSYGTRGYNEQFF.